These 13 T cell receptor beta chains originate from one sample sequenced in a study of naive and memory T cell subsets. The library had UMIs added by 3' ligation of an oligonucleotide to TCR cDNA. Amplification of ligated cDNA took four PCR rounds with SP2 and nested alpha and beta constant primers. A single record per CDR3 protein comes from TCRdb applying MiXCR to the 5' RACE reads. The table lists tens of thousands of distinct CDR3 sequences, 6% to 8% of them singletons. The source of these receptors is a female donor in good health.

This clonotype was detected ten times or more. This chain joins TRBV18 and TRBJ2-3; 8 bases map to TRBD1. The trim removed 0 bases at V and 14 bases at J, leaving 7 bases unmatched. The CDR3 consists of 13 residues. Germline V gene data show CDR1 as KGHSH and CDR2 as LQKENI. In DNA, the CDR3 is TGTGCCAGCTCACCACCGTCGAGAGACAGGGGGTATTTT. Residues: CASSPPSRDRGYF.

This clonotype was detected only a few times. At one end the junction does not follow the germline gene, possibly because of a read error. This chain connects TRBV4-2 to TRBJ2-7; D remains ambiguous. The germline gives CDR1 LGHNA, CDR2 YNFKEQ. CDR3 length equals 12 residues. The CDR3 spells CTSSQAGYEQYF. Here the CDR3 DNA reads TGTACCAGCAGCCAAGCTGGGTACGAGCAGTACTTC.

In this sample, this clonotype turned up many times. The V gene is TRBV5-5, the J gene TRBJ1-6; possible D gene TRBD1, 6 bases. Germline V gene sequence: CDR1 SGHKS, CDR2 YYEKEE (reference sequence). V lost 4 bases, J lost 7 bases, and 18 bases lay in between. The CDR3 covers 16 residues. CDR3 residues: CASSGGQPLGNSPLHF. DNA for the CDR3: TGTGCCAGCAGCGGGGGGCAGCCTCTGGGAAATTCACCCCTCCACTTT.

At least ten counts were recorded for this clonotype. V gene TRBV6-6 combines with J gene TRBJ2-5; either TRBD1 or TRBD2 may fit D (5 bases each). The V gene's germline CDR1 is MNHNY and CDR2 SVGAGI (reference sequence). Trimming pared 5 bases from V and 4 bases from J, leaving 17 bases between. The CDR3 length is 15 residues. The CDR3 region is CASSDSPGRGETQYF. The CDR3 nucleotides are TGTGCCAGCAGTGATTCCCCGGGACGCGGAGAGACCCAGTACTTC.

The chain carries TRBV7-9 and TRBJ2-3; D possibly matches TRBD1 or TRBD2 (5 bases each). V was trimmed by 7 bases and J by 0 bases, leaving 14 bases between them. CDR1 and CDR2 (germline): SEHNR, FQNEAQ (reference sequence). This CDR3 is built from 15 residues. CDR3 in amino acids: CASIPRDPSTDTQYF. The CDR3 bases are TGTGCCAGCATTCCCCGGGACCCCAGCACAGATACGCAGTATTTT.

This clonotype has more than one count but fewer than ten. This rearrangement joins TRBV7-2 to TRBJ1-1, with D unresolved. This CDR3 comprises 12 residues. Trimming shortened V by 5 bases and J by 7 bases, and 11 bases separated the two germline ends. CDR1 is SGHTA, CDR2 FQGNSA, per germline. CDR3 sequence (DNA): TGTGCCAGCAGCCCCGAAACAAGTGAAGCTTTCTTT. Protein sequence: CASSPETSEAFF.

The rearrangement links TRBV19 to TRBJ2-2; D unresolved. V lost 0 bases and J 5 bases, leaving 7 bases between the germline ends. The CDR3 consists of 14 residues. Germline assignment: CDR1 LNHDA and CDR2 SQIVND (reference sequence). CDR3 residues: CASSIDRPTGELFF. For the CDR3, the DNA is TGTGCCAGTAGTATAGACAGGCCGACCGGGGAGCTGTTTTTT.

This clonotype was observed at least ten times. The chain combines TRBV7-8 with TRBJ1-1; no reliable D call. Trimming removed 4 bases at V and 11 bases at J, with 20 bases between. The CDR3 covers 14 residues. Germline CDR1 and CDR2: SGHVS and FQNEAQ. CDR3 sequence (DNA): TGTGCCAGCAGCTCGCACGGGCCTACCCTTGACGCTTTCTTT. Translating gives CASSSHGPTLDAFF.

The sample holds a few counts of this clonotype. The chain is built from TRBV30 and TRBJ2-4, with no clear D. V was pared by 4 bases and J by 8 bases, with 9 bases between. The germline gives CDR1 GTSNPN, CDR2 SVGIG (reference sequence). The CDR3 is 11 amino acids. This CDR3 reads CAWTVADIQYF. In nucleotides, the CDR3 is TGTGCCTGGACAGTCGCGGACATTCAGTACTTC.

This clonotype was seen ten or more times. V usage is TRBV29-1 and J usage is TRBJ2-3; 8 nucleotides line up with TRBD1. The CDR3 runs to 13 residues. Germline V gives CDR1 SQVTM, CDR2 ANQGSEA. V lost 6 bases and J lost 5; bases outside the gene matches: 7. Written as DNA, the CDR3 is TGCAGCGTAGACAGGGGTGAGGGAGATACGCAGTATTTT. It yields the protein CSVDRGEGDTQYF.

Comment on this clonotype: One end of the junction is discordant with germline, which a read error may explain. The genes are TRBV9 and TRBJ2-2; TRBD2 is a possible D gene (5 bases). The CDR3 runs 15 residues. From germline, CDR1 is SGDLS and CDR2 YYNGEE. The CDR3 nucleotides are TGTGCCAGCAGGCCCGGAGGATACTTCACCGGGGAGCTGTCTTTT. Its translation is CASRPGGYFTGELSF.

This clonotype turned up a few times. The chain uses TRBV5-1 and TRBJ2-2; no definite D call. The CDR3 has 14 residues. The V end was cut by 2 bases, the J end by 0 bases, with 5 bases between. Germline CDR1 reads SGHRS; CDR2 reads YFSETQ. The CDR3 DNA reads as TGCGCCAGCAGCTTTAGACCGAACACCGGGGAGCTGTTTTTT. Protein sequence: CASSFRPNTGELFF.

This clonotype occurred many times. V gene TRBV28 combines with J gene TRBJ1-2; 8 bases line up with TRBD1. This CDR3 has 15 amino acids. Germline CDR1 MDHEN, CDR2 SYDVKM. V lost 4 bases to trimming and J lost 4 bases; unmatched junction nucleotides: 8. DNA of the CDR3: TGTGCCAGCAGTTCGGGGACAGGCCGGATCTATGGCTACACCTTC. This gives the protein CASSSGTGRIYGYTF.